These 18 T cell receptor beta chains were all obtained from the same sample, sequenced in a study of blood T cell repertoires in COVID-19. Clones were read by immunoSEQ multiplex PCR, and TCRdb kept only the in-frame ones, dropping some. The table records 250,000 to 300,000 clones, about nine tenths of them present only once. The sequenced material came from peripheral blood. The origin of the receptors is a woman aged 25 to 39 with COVID-19, enrolled during active disease.

The chain combines TRBV19 with TRBJ2-3, with 11 bases identical to TRBD2. With 6 bases clipped from V and 2 bases from J, the junction kept 7 bases outside the gene matches. Germline V gene lookup returns CDR1 LNHDA and CDR2 SQIVND (reference sequence). The CDR3 runs 16 residues. DNA of the CDR3: TGTGCCAGTAGCCTAGCGGGAGGCCTCTTCACAGATACGCAGTATTTT. Protein sequence: CASSLAGGLFTDTQYF.

The J gene is TRBJ1-3, the V gene TRBV11-2, with D possibly matching TRBD1 (5 bases). Trimming shortened V by 0 bases and J by 2 bases, and 8 bases separated the two germline ends. Germline lookup yields CDR1 SGHAT and CDR2 FQNNGV. This CDR3 region has 15 residues. The CDR3 DNA reads TGTGCCAGCAGCTTAGAGCGGGGGGCTGGAAACACCATATATTTT. Amino acid sequence: CASSLERGAGNTIYF. The full variable domain, completed using reference TRBV11-2 and TRBJ1-3, is EAGVAQSPRYKIIEKRQSVAFWCNPISGHATLYWYQQILGQGPKLLIQFQNNGVVDDSQLPKDRFSAERLKGVDSTLKIQPAKLEDSAVYLCASSLERGAGNTIYFGEGSWLTVV.

The chain employs TRBV25-1 and TRBJ1-6; D call uncertain. From germline, CDR1 is MGHDK and CDR2 SYGVNS. This CDR3 is built from 14 residues. V was trimmed by 0 bases and J by 13 bases, leaving 13 bases between them. CDR3 DNA sequence: TGTGCCAGCAGTGAATATGGGAGGTTCGCGCCCCTCCACTTT. It codes for CASSEYGRFAPLHF.

V is TRBV10-3 and J is TRBJ2-7; 8 bases agree with TRBD1. The CDR3 has 15 residues. CDR1 and CDR2 from the germline V gene are ENHRY and SYGVKD. V was clipped by 9 bases and J by 2 bases; unmatched bases: 12. The chain's CDR3 is CAIATDRGGTYEQYF. Here the CDR3 DNA reads TGTGCCATTGCCACCGACAGGGGCGGAACCTACGAGCAGTACTTC.

The chain couples TRBV5-5 to TRBJ2-1; D is perhaps TRBD2 (6 bases). The CDR3 spans 14 residues. Deletions cut 0 bases from V and 7 bases from J, with 11 bases between. Germline V lookup: CDR1 SGHKS, CDR2 YYEKEE (reference sequence). The CDR3 region is CASSLGGNLNEQFF. CDR3 nucleotides: TGTGCCAGCAGCTTGGGCGGGAACTTGAATGAGCAGTTCTTC.

The chain has TRBV5-1 and TRBJ2-3, with a weak D call TRBD2 (6 bases). There are 15 residues in the CDR3. Germline assignment: CDR1 SGHRS and CDR2 YFSETQ. V lost 3 bases, J lost 6 bases, and 17 bases lay in between. CDR3 sequence: CASSSGTGVLDTQYF. CDR3 sequence (DNA): TGCGCCAGCAGCTCCGGGACTGGAGTATTGGATACGCAGTATTTT.

The chain has TRBV6-7 and TRBJ2-5, with D possibly being TRBD2 (5 bases). TRBV6-7 is an ORF, and what it does is uncertain. The CDR3 loop spans 17 amino acids. Trimming stripped 6 bases from V and 2 bases from J, with 22 bases between. The CDR3 DNA reads TGTGCCAGCAGCTCCGATGGAGGCGGACCTCTTCAAGAGACCCAGTACTTC. Amino acids: CASSSDGGGPLQETQYF.

The rearrangement links TRBV24-1 to TRBJ2-1; TRBD2 might be the D (5 bases). Germline values: CDR1 KGHDR, CDR2 SFDVKD. The CDR3 has 13 residues. V shed 6 bases and J shed 6 bases, with 11 bases lying between them. CDR3 in amino acids: CATSLPAGNEQFF. The DNA for the CDR3 is TGTGCCACCAGTTTGCCCGCGGGCAATGAGCAGTTCTTC.

This chain links TRBV6-5 with TRBJ2-2; D not certain. The CDR3 runs 13 residues. Germline V lookup: CDR1 MNHEY, CDR2 SVGAGI. Trimming removed 5 bases from V and 0 bases from J, with 4 bases in between. The CDR3 DNA is TGTGCCAGCAGTCGTACGAACACCGGGGAGCTGTTTTTT. It encodes CASSRTNTGELFF.

The chain joins TRBV28 to TRBJ2-7; 7 positions agree with TRBD2. J gave up 1 base and V 6 bases, and 9 bases lay outside the gene matches. CDR1 is MDHEN, CDR2 SYDVKM, per germline. The CDR3 is made up of 15 amino acids. This CDR3 reads CASSRTSGLSYEQYF. CDR3 coding DNA: TGTGCCAGCAGCCGGACTAGTGGCCTGTCCTACGAGCAGTACTTC.

The V and J genes are TRBV11-2 and TRBJ2-1; 12 bases align to TRBD2. V lost 1 base to trimming and J lost 4 bases; unmatched junction nucleotides: 5. Germline CDR1 and CDR2: SGHAT and FQNNGV. The CDR3 consists of 17 residues. CDR3 DNA sequence: TGTGCCAGCAGCTTAGGTAGCGGGACTAGCGGGTACAATGAGCAGTTCTTC. It encodes CASSLGSGTSGYNEQFF.

V is TRBV5-1 and J is TRBJ2-7; possible D gene TRBD2, 5 bases. The CDR3 contains 13 residues. V gave up 5 bases and J gave up 2 bases, with 11 bases separating them. Germline V CDR1 and CDR2: SGHRS, YFSETQ. CDR3: CASSLEGPYEQYF. CDR3 coding DNA: TGCGCCAGCAGTCTCGAGGGCCCCTACGAGCAGTACTTC.

The chain uses TRBV6-5 and TRBJ1-6, with 8 positions matching TRBD1. Germline lookup yields CDR1 MNHEY and CDR2 SVGAGI. Unmatched junction bases numbered 6, after V lost 4 bases and J lost 10 bases. This CDR3 spans 14 amino acids. The CDR3 DNA reads TGTGCCAGCAGTTGGGGACAGGTGTTATCACCCCTCCACTTT. The encoded protein is CASSWGQVLSPLHF.

This clone has a single count. J is TRBJ2-1 and V is TRBV5-1; D might be TRBD2 (6 bases). V gave up 2 bases and J gave up 3 bases, with 9 bases separating them. CDR3 length equals 14 residues. Germline loops: CDR1 SGHRS, CDR2 YFSETQ. The CDR3 DNA is TGCGCCAGCAGCTTCCTCGGGGGCTACAATGAGCAGTTCTTC. Encoded protein: CASSFLGGYNEQFF.

The chain uses TRBV9 and TRBJ2-3, with 12 bases aligning to TRBD2. Germline CDR1 and CDR2: SGDLS and YYNGEE. V shed 0 bases, J shed 4 bases, and the junction held 6 bases outside the gene matches. This CDR3 region has 17 residues. CDR3 bases: TGTGCCAGCAGCGTAGACGCGGGACTAGCGGGCTCAGATACGCAGTATTTT. Translation gives CASSVDAGLAGSDTQYF.

V and J are TRBV10-2 and TRBJ1-5, with D possibly being TRBD1 (5 bases). The CDR3 is made up of 12 amino acids. V shed 5 bases and J shed 11 bases, with 13 bases lying between them. Per the germline V gene, CDR1 is WSHSY and CDR2 is SAAADI. The CDR3 DNA reads as TGCGCCAGCAGTTCATTAGGGGTTGCCCAGCATTTT. Its translation: CASSSLGVAQHF.

The rearrangement links TRBV10-3 to TRBJ2-3, with D perhaps matching TRBD2 (6 bases). The CDR3 extends over 11 amino acids. Trimming removed 10 bases from V and 4 bases from J, with 9 bases in between. Germline CDR1 reads ENHRY; CDR2 reads SYGVKD. The CDR3 bases are TGTGCCACTCGCGGGGCAGATACGCAGTATTTT. Protein sequence: CATRGADTQYF.

The CDR3 spells CASSPWDRGNEKLFF. In nucleotides, the CDR3 is TGTGCCAGCAGCCCGTGGGACAGGGGTAATGAAAAACTGTTTTTT. V gene TRBV7-9 combines with J gene TRBJ1-4; 10 bases align to TRBD1. V lost 5 bases to trimming and J lost 4 bases; unmatched junction nucleotides: 4. CDR3 length equals 15 residues. Germline V gene sequence: CDR1 SEHNR, CDR2 FQNEAQ (reference sequence).